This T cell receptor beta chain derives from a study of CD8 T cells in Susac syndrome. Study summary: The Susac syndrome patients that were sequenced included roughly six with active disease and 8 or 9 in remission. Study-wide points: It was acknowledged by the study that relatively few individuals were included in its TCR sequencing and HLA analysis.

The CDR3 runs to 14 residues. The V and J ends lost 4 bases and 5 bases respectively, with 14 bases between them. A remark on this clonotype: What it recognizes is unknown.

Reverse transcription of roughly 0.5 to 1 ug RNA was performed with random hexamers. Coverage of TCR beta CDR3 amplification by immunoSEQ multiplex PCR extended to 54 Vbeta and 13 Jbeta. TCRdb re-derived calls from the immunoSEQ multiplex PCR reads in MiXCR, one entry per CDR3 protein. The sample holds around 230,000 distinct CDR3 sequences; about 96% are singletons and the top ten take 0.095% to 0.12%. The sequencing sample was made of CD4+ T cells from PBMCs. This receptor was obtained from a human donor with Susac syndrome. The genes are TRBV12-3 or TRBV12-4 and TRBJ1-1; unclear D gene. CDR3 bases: TGTGCCAGCAGTTCCCGGTGGGAAGTAACTGAAGCTTTCTTT. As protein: CASSSRWEVTEAFF.